The sequence of this T cell receptor beta chain was determined in a study of blood T cell repertoires in COVID-19. The CDR3 runs 13 residues. V lost 4 bases, J lost 6 bases, and 4 bases stayed unmatched. The germline gives CDR1 SGDLS, CDR2 YYNGEE. Original methodology: Estimates of nucleated cell counts were drawn from the amplification of reference gene primers. Repertoires were generated with immunoSEQ multiplex PCR, while TCRdb's copy carries only in-frame clones and drops some. The V and J calls and the clone size are those of that table, but D and trimming were determined from the DNA. The repertoire holds 300,000 to 350,000 clones, approximately 83% seen once, with 4% to 5.5% in the top ten. The study assigned cohorts using participant-reported clinical history.

The sequence derives from a woman in her thirties or forties with acute COVID-19. The sample comprised PBMCs or T cells enriched from blood (not recorded which). The V gene is TRBV9, the J gene TRBJ1-2, with 9 positions matching TRBD1. This CDR3 reads CASSRGQGDGYTF. CDR3 nucleotides: TGTGCCAGCAGCCGGGGACAGGGTGATGGCTACACCTTC.